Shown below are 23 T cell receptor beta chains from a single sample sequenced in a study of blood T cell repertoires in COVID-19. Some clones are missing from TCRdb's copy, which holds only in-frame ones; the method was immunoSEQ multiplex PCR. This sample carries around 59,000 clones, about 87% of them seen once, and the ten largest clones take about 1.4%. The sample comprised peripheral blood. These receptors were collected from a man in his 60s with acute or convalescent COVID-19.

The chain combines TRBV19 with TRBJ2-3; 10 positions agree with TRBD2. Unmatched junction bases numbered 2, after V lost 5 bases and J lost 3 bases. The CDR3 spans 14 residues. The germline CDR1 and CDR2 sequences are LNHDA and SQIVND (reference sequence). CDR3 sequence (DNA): TGTGCCAGTAGTTCTAGCGGGAGTACAGATACGCAGTATTTT. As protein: CASSSSGSTDTQYF.

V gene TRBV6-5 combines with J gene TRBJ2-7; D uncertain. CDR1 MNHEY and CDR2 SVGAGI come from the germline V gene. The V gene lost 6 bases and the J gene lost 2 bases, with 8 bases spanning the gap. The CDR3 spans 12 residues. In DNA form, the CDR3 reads TGTGCCAGCAGGTCGACAACCTACGAGCAGTACTTC. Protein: CASRSTTYEQYF.

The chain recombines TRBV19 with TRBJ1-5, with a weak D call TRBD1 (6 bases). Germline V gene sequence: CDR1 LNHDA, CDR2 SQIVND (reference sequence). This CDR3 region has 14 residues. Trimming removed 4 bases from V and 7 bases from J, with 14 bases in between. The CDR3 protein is CASSTTGIRQPQHF. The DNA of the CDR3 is TGTGCCAGTAGTACAACAGGGATTCGACAGCCCCAGCATTTT.

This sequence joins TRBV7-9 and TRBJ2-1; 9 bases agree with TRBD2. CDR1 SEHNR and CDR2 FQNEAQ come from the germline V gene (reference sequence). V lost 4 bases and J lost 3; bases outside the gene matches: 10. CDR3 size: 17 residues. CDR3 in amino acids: CASSSPPLAGLYNEQFF. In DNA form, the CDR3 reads TGTGCCAGCAGCTCACCACCCCTAGCGGGACTCTACAATGAGCAGTTCTTC. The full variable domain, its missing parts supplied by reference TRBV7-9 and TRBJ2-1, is DTGVSQNPRHKITKRGQNVTFRCDPISEHNRLYWYRQTLGQGPEFLTYFQNEAQLEKSRLLSDRFSAERPKGSFSTLEIQRTEQGDSAMYLCASSSPPLAGLYNEQFFGPGTRLTVL.

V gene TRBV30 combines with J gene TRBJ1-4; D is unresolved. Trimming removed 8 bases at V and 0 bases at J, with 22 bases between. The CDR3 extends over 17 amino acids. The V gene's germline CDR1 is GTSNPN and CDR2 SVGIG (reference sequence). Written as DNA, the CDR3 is TGTGCCACCGGAGGTAGCGGCCTTTTCGCAACTAATGAAAAACTGTTTTTT. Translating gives CATGGSGLFATNEKLFF.

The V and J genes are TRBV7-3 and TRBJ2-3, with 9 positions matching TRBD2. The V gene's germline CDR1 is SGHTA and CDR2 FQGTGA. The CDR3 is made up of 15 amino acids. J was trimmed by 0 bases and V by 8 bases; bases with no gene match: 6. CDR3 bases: TGTGCCAGCGCCGGGAGCGGGGGGAGCACAGATACGCAGTATTTT. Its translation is CASAGSGGSTDTQYF.

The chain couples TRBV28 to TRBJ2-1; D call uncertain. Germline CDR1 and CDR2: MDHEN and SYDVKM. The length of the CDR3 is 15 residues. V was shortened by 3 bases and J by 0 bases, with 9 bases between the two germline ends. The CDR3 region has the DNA TGTGCCAGCAGTTTCGACTCCTACTCCTACAATGAGCAGTTCTTC. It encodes CASSFDSYSYNEQFF.

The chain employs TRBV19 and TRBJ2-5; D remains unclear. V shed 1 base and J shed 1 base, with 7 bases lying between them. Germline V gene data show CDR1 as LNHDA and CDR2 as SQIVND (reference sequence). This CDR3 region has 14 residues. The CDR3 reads CASSIGAVQETQYF. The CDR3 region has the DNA TGTGCCAGTAGTATAGGGGCAGTCCAAGAGACCCAGTACTTC.

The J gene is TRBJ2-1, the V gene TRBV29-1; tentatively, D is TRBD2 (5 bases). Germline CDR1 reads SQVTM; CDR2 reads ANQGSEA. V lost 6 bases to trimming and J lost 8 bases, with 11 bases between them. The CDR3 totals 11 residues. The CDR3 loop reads CSVPGIHEQFF. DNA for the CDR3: TGCAGCGTCCCGGGGATCCATGAGCAGTTCTTC.

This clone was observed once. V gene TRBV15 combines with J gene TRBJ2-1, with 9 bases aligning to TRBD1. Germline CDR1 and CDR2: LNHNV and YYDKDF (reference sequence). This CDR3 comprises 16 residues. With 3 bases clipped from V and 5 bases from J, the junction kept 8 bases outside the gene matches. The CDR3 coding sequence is TGTGCCACCAGCAGGGCGGGACAGGGTTTCAACAATGAGCAGTTCTTC. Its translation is CATSRAGQGFNNEQFF.

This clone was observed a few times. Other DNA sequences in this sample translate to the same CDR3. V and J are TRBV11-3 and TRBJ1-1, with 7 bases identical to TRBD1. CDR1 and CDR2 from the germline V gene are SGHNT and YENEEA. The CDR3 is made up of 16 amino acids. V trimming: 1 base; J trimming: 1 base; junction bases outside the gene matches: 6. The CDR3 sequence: CASSLGGGLSNTEAFF. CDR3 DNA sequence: TGTGCCAGCAGCTTAGGAGGGGGCCTTTCGAACACTGAAGCTTTCTTT. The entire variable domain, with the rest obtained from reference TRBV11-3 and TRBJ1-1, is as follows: EAGVVQSPRYKIIEKKQPVAFWCNPISGHNTLYWYLQNLGQGPELLIRYENEEAVDDSQLPKDRFSAERLKGVDSTLKIQPAELGDSAVYLCASSLGGGLSNTEAFFGQGTRLTVV.

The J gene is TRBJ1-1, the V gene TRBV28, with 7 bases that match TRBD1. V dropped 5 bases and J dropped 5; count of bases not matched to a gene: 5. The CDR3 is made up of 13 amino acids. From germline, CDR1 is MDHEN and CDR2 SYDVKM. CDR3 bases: TGTGCCAGCAGTGCTTACAGGGGAACTGAAGCTTTCTTT. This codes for CASSAYRGTEAFF.

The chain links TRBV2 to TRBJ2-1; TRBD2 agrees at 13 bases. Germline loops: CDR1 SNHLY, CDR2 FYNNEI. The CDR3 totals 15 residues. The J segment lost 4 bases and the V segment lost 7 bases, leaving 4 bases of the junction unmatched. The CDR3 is CASTLLAGGYNEQFF. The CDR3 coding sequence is TGTGCCAGCACCCTACTAGCGGGAGGGTACAATGAGCAGTTCTTC.

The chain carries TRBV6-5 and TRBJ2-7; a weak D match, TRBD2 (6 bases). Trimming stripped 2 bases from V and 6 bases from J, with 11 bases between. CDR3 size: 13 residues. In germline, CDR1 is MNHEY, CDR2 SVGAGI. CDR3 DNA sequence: TGTGCCAGCAGTTACCTCCGGGGGTTCGAGCAGTACTTC. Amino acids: CASSYLRGFEQYF.

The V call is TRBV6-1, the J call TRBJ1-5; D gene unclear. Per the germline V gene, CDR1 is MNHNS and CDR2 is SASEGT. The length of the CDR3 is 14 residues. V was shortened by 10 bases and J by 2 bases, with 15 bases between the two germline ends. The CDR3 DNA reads TGTGCCACCGGTTTGGGTCGGGGCAATCAGCCCCAGCATTTT. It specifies CATGLGRGNQPQHF.

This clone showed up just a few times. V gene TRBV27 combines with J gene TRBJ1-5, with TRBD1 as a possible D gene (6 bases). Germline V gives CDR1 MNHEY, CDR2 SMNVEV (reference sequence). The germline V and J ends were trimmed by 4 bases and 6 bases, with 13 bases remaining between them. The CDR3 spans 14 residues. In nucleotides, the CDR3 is TGTGCCAGCAGTTCCCGTACAGGGCTTCAGCCCCAGCATTTT. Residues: CASSSRTGLQPQHF.

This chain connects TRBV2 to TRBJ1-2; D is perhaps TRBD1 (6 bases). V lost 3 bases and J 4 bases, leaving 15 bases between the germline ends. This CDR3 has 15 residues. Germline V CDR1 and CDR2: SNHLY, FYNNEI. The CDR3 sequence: CASSEGQGQSYGYTF. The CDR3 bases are TGTGCCAGCAGTGAGGGTCAGGGGCAGAGCTATGGCTACACCTTC.

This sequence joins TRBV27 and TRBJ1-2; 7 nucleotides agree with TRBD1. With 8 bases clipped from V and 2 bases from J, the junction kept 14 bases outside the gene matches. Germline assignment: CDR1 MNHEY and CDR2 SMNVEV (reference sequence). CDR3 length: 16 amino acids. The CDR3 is CASGSLRDSPNYGYTF. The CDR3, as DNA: TGTGCCAGCGGCTCGTTACGGGACAGTCCAAACTATGGCTACACCTTC.

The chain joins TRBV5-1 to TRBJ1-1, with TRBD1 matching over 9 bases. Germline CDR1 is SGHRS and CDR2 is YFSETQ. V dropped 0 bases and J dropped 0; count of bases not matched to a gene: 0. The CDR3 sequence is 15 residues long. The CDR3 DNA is TGCGCCAGCAGCTTGGGGGACAGGGTGAACACTGAAGCTTTCTTT. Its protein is CASSLGDRVNTEAFF.

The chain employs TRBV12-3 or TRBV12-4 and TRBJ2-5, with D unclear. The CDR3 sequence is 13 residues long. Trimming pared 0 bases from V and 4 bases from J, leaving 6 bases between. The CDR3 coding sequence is TGTGCCAGCAGTTTAGCGCCGAGAGAGACCCAGTACTTC. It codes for CASSLAPRETQYF.

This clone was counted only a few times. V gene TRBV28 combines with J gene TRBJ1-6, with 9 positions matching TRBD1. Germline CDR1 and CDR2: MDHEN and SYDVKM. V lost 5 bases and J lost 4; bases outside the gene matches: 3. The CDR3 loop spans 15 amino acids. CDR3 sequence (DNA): TGTGCCAGCAGTGACGACAGGGGGTATAATTCACCCCTCCACTTT. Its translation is CASSDDRGYNSPLHF.

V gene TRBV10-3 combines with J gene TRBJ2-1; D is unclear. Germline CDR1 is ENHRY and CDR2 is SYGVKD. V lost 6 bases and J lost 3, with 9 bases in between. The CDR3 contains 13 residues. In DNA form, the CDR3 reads TGTGCCATCAGACCGGAGAACTACAATGAGCAGTTCTTC. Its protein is CAIRPENYNEQFF.

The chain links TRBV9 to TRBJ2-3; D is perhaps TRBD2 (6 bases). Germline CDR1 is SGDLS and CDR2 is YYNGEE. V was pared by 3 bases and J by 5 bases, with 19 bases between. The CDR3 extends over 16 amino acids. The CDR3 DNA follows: TGTGCCAGCAGCGATGAAGCGGGCAGGGCGCTAGATACGCAGTATTTT. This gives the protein CASSDEAGRALDTQYF. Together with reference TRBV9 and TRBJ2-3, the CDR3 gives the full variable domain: DSGVTQTPKHLITATGQRVTLRCSPRSGDLSVYWYQQSLDQGLQFLIQYYNGEERAKGNILERFSAQQFPDLHSELNLSSLELGDSALYFCASSDEAGRALDTQYFGPGTRLTVL.